This T cell receptor (beta chain) was sequenced during a study of vaccination effects on CD4 cells after COVID-19. Regarding this clone: What it recognizes is unknown.

Before sequencing took place, the ViraFEST assay used viral peptide pools to expand antigen-specific CD4+ T cells. Culturing for around ten days preceded CD4+ T cell isolation. Nucleocapsid antibodies were negative in the vaccine recipients, who had never had SARS-CoV-2 infection. A half-volume exchange with IL-2 medium occurred on days 3 and 7. The protocol was immunoSEQ multiplex PCR, while the TCRdb copy is restricted to in-frame clones and leaves out a portion. The repertoire includes under 65,000 clones, around 86% of them detected once, and about 2.4% sits in the top ten. Whole-study findings and limits: Whether induced by infection or by vaccine, clones showed marked clonal contraction late after vaccination.

This TCR was sampled from a human donor who received a COVID-19 vaccine. The material sequenced was CD4+ T cells from PBMCs cultured with HCoV-229E spike peptides, taken before COVID-19 vaccination.

Here the CDR3 DNA reads TGCGCCAGCAGCCCCGGGACCCCAGGGGATACGCAGTATTTT. It encodes CASSPGTPGDTQYF. The gene calls are TRBV5-1 and TRBJ2-3; possibly TRBD1 or TRBD2 for D (5 bases each). The CDR3 runs 14 residues. CDR1 SGHRS and CDR2 YFSETQ come from the germline V gene. V was pared by 4 bases and J by 6 bases, with 15 bases between. Full variable domain (rest looked up from reference TRBV5-1 and TRBJ2-3): KAGVTQTPRYLIKTRGQQVTLSCSPISGHRSVSWYQQTPGQGLQFLFEYFSETQRNKGNFPGRFSGRQFSNSRSEMNVSTLELGDSALYLCASSPGTPGDTQYFGPGTRLTVL.